One sample yielded the 8 T cell receptor beta chains listed below, sequenced in a study of neoadjuvant anti-PD-1 for oral cavity cancer. Assay: immunoSEQ multiplex PCR; the TCRdb copy retains only in-frame clones and omits some. Of approximately 15,000 clones in the sample, about 63% were seen once. The sequencing here drew on PBMCs, taken before nivolumab (anti-PD-1) treatment. Receptor source: a person aged 35 to 85 with oral cavity squamous cell carcinoma.

This clone has only a few counts. The V and J genes are TRBV6-1 and TRBJ1-6; D possibly corresponds to TRBD1 (5 bases). In germline, CDR1 is MNHNS, CDR2 SASEGT. This CDR3 comprises 15 residues. Trimming cost V 6 bases and J 10 bases, with 19 bases left between them. The CDR3 nucleotides read TGTGCCAGCAGGACGCGTGGACAATCTAAGTCACCCCTCCACTTT. Amino acid sequence: CASRTRGQSKSPLHF.

The rearrangement links TRBV9 to TRBJ2-3, with TRBD2 as a possible D gene (10 bases). The length of the CDR3 is 14 residues. The germline V gene encodes CDR1 SGDLS and CDR2 YYNGEE. V was shortened by 4 bases and J by 8 bases, with 17 bases between the two germline ends. CDR3 residues: CASSPLAGQGTQYF. Written as DNA, the CDR3 is TGTGCCAGCAGCCCACTAGCGGGACAGGGTACGCAGTATTTT.

A single count supports this clone. The chain employs TRBV5-7 and TRBJ2-7; no firm D call. TRBV5-7 is an open reading frame whose function is uncertain. The CDR3 has 11 amino acids. V was clipped by 7 bases and J by 4 bases, with 9 bases between them. This CDR3 is CASGPVYEQYF. The DNA of the CDR3 is TGTGCCAGCGGGCCGGTGTACGAGCAGTACTTC.

The rearrangement links TRBV2 to TRBJ1-1; 7 bases fit TRBD1. Trimming cost V 2 bases and J 9 bases; bases outside gene matches: 6. The CDR3 contains 13 residues. Per the germline V gene, CDR1 is SNHLY and CDR2 is FYNNEI. The CDR3 here is CASSEMAGGQAFF. The CDR3 DNA sequence: TGTGCCAGCAGTGAAATGGCAGGGGGTCAAGCTTTCTTT.

V and J are TRBV15 and TRBJ1-4; D remains ambiguous. The ends were cut back, 8 bases at V and 8 bases at J, with 21 bases in the middle. Germline-derived CDR1 and CDR2 are LNHNV and YYDKDF (reference sequence). This CDR3 region has 15 residues. CDR3 residues: CATSSAVPGEEKLFF. CDR3 nucleotides: TGTGCCACCTCCTCAGCGGTTCCTGGGGAAGAAAAACTGTTTTTT.

V gene TRBV6-4 combines with J gene TRBJ2-1; 8 nucleotides match TRBD2. Germline loops: CDR1 MRHNA, CDR2 SNTAGT. The junction had 7 bases not matched to a gene; V was cut back by 2 bases and J by 4 bases. The CDR3 length is 16 residues. DNA of the CDR3: TGTGCCAGCAGTGACAGCGGGACTAGGAGTTACAATGAGCAGTTCTTC. Translation: CASSDSGTRSYNEQFF.

The rearrangement joins TRBV5-1 to TRBJ2-3; tentative D call: TRBD2 (5 bases). V lost 0 bases, J lost 3 bases, and 11 bases lay in between. The CDR3 runs to 15 residues. In germline, CDR1 is SGHRS, CDR2 YFSETQ. This CDR3 is CASSLVFGETDTQYF. Here the CDR3 DNA reads TGCGCCAGCAGCTTGGTTTTCGGGGAGACAGATACGCAGTATTTT.

This rearrangement joins TRBV19 to TRBJ2-7; D remains unclear. V was cut by 6 bases and J by 3 bases, with 6 bases left in between. The CDR3 is made up of 11 amino acids. Germline CDR1 reads LNHDA; CDR2 reads SQIVND (reference sequence). The CDR3 loop is CASSSDYEQYF. The CDR3 DNA follows: TGTGCCAGTAGCTCGGACTACGAGCAGTACTTC.